This T cell receptor (beta chain) was retrieved from a study of a mutant IDH1 vaccine in newly diagnosed glioma. Study-level background: Treated patients, averaging about 40 years, were around 62% male and roughly 38% female. Before enrollment, patients got radiotherapy alone, temozolomide alone, or mostly the combination.

Regarding time point: baseline, week 1 (first vaccination visit). Treatment described: pre-vaccination baseline after standard-of-care therapy. Every donor had a new WHO grade 3 or 4 astrocytoma that was IDH1-mutant, with loss of nuclear ATRX. Here immunoSEQ multiplex PCR was the method, and the copy in TCRdb shows in-frame clones only, minus some. The data show more than 80,000 clones, about four fifths seen once. In regard to this clone: What it recognizes is unknown.

Findings and caveats of the study: No link was apparently found between pseudoprogression and changes in top peripheral T cell clonotypes.

CDR1 is MGHRA and CDR2 is YSYEKL in the germline V gene. The length of the CDR3 is 17 residues. V shed 4 bases, J shed 2 bases, and the junction held 5 bases outside the gene matches. This TCR came from a woman between 50 and 59 years old with glioma. This rearrangement joins TRBV4-1 to TRBJ2-5; 15 bases fit TRBD2. The sequenced sample was PBMCs, obtained from a glioma patient treated with radiotherapy, temozolomide or both. The DNA for the CDR3 is TGCGCCAGCAGCCCCCGGACTAGCGGGGGGGAACAAGAGACCCAGTACTTC. Its translation: CASSPRTSGGEQETQYF.